One and the same sample provided the 2 T cell receptor beta chains below, sequenced in a study of T cell responses to AZD1222 COVID-19 vaccine. Sequencing used immunoSEQ multiplex PCR; TCRdb keeps in-frame clones, though not all of them. The table has approximately 150,000 clones, approximately 86% seen once. Sequences were derived from peripheral blood, sampled on day 0 of AZD1222 vaccination. These receptors were taken from an adult in good health.

The genes are TRBV9 and TRBJ2-2, with D unclear. This CDR3 is built from 14 residues. Germline loops: CDR1 SGDLS, CDR2 YYNGEE. Trimming shortened V by 3 bases and J by 1 base, and 7 bases separated the two germline ends. The CDR3 DNA reads TGTGCCAGCAGCGCGACTGAGAACACCGGGGAGCTGTTTTTT. Its protein product is CASSATENTGELFF. The full variable domain, rest sourced from reference TRBV9 and TRBJ2-2, is DSGVTQTPKHLITATGQRVTLRCSPRSGDLSVYWYQQSLDQGLQFLIQYYNGEERAKGNILERFSAQQFPDLHSELNLSSLELGDSALYFCASSATENTGELFFGEGSRLTVL.

This rearrangement joins TRBV7-9 to TRBJ2-7, with no clear D. V lost 1 base to trimming and J lost 3 bases, with 10 bases between them. Germline lookup yields CDR1 SEHNR and CDR2 FQNEAQ (reference sequence). This CDR3 region has 14 residues. The CDR3 bases are TGTGCCAGCAGCTTAGAGGAACCAGGCTACGAGCAGTACTTC. This encodes CASSLEEPGYEQYF.